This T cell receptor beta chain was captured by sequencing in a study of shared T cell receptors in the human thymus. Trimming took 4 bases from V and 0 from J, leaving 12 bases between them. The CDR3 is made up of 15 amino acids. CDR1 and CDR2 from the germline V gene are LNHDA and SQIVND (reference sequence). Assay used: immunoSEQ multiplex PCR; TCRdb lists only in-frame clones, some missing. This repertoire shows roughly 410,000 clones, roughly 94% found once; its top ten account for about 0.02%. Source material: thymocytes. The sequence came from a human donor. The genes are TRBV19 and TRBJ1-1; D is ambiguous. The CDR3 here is CASSTSWTVNTEAFF. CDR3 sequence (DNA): TGTGCCAGTAGTACCTCCTGGACGGTGAACACTGAAGCTTTCTTT.